The clone carrying this T cell receptor beta chain has more than one count but fewer than ten. The antigen remains unidentified. PCR employed 60 Vbeta and 13 Jbeta primers. Here immunoSEQ multiplex PCR was the method, and the copy in TCRdb shows in-frame clones only, minus some. The sample contains some 90,000 clones, about 70% of which appear only once. These data originate in a study of cytomegalovirus exposure and HLA in healthy donors. The germline gives CDR1 SGHDT, CDR2 YYEEEE. V shed 0 bases and J shed 9 bases, with 16 bases lying between them. The CDR3 covers 16 residues. Notes on the study in general: In a later analysis, a genetic analysis reported fewer productive-TCR N-insertions in an Asian-associated ancestry cluster than the cohort average.

The sequencing sample was made of PBMCs. The origin of this receptor is a middle-aged man in good health and CMV-seronegative. V usage is TRBV5-6 and J usage is TRBJ1-6; D is uncertain. Here the CDR3 DNA reads TGTGCCAGCAGCTTGGAAGCCGTCCCCCGGGGTTCACCCCTCCACTTT. Protein sequence: CASSLEAVPRGSPLHF.